This T cell receptor (beta chain) was found in a study of T cell responses to AZD1222 COVID-19 vaccine. Whole-study results and caveats: The donors showed a predominance of white British ancestry and of females, with possible underestimation of clonal diversity. Seropositive AZD1222 recipients at baseline numbered only five or six. Of spike-specific TCRs, nearly half reportedly target regions left unmutated in variants.

Using immunoSEQ multiplex PCR, the repertoire was profiled, and TCRdb retains in-frame clones only, with some absent. The sample includes about 120,000 clones, approximately 90% of them seen just once. This clone has only one observation. Its specificity is unknown. The V gene lost 2 bases and the J gene lost 3 bases, with 7 bases spanning the gap. Germline loops: CDR1 MNHNS, CDR2 SASEGT. The CDR3 extends over 13 amino acids. The J gene is TRBJ1-1, the V gene TRBV6-1; D not resolved. The clonotype was recovered from an adult who received the AZD1222 COVID-19 vaccine. Sequences were derived from peripheral blood, sampled 28 days after the second AZD1222 dose. The CDR3 loop reads CASSESQDTEAFF. The DNA for the CDR3 is TGTGCCAGCAGTGAATCGCAGGACACTGAAGCTTTCTTT.